The 29 T cell receptor beta chains below all came from one sample that was sequenced in a study of shared clonotypes between healthy human individuals. TCRdb's copy holds only in-frame clones and misses some; the assay was immunoSEQ multiplex PCR. The data hold about 2.4 million clones, with 80% to 95% observed a single time. The specimen was naive CD4+ T cells from PBMCs. Subset in this sample: CD45RA+ positively selected. These receptors were collected from a man between 18 and 29 years old in good health. Some clones in this sample may be carry-over from other donors' samples.

The rearrangement joins TRBV5-6 to TRBJ2-7; D is unclear. CDR3 length: 12 amino acids. V lost 1 base and J lost 7, with 9 bases in between. CDR1 is SGHDT, CDR2 YYEEEE, per germline. The CDR3, as DNA: TGTGCCAGCAGCTTGCGGCTCTTGGAGCAGTACTTC. Translation gives CASSLRLLEQYF.

V and J are TRBV5-1 and TRBJ2-5; possibly TRBD2 for D (5 bases). V lost 7 bases and J 3 bases, leaving 10 bases between the germline ends. Germline V gene sequence: CDR1 SGHRS, CDR2 YFSETQ. The CDR3 is 12 amino acids. The CDR3 DNA reads TGCGCCAGCGGGAGTATGAAAGAGACCCAGTACTTC. Translation: CASGSMKETQYF.

The rearrangement joins TRBV7-2 to TRBJ1-1; D is ambiguous. CDR1 and CDR2 (germline): SGHTA, FQGNSA. The CDR3 has 18 amino acids. Trimming pared 5 bases from V and 6 bases from J, leaving 28 bases between. This chain's CDR3 is CASSPESSGVYFSAEAFF. DNA for the CDR3: TGTGCCAGCAGCCCCGAGTCTTCCGGGGTGTACTTCTCTGCTGAAGCTTTCTTT. The full variable domain, with the rest looked up from reference TRBV7-2 and TRBJ1-1, is GAGVSQSPSNKVTEKGKDVELRCDPISGHTALYWYRQSLGQGLEFLIYFQGNSAPDKSGLPSDRFSAERTGGSVSTLTIQRTQQEDSAVYLCASSPESSGVYFSAEAFFGQGTRLTVV.

The chain combines TRBV5-4 with TRBJ1-4; no reliable D call. The CDR3 spans 13 residues. CDR1 is SGHNT and CDR2 is YYREEE in the germline V gene (reference sequence). The V end lost 3 bases, the J end lost 6 bases, and 9 bases lay between the germline ends. The CDR3 bases are TGTGCCAGCAGCTGGGCCTTCGATGAAAAACTGTTTTTT. It specifies CASSWAFDEKLFF.

This clone was observed a single time. The rearrangement links TRBV7-8 to TRBJ2-1, with D perhaps TRBD1 or TRBD2 (6 bases each). Per the germline V gene, CDR1 is SGHVS and CDR2 is FQNEAQ. V lost 1 base and J lost 0, with 7 bases in between. The length of the CDR3 is 15 residues. The CDR3 bases are TGTGCCAGCAGCTTAGGGGGGGCCTCCTACAATGAGCAGTTCTTC. Protein: CASSLGGASYNEQFF.

CDR3 residues: CASSKGAGNYEQYF. The CDR3, as DNA: TGTGCCAGCAGCAAGGGGGCAGGGAACTACGAGCAGTACTTC. The chain couples TRBV7-9 to TRBJ2-7, with 7 bases fitting TRBD1. Germline V gives CDR1 SEHNR, CDR2 FQNEAQ (reference sequence). With V trimmed by 5 bases and J by 3 bases, 7 bases remained unmatched. The length of the CDR3 is 14 residues.

The chain is built from TRBV7-3 and TRBJ2-5, with a possible D match to TRBD2 (5 bases). Trimming shortened V by 5 bases and J by 3 bases, and 28 bases separated the two germline ends. Germline V CDR1 and CDR2: SGHTA, FQGTGA. There are 19 residues in the CDR3. CDR3: CASSPLGGRPSPAEETQYF. The CDR3 DNA reads as TGTGCCAGCAGCCCGCTTGGCGGACGTCCCTCCCCAGCGGAAGAGACCCAGTACTTC.

To note about this clone: Other nucleotide sequences from this sample produce the same CDR3. The CDR3: CASSLDGNYGYTF. Written as DNA, the CDR3 is TGCGCCAGCAGCTTGGACGGGAACTATGGCTACACCTTC. The chain has TRBV5-1 and TRBJ1-2, with D unresolved. The germline gives CDR1 SGHRS, CDR2 YFSETQ. The CDR3 totals 13 residues. V was shortened by 0 bases and J by 2 bases, with 5 bases between the two germline ends. Complete variable domain (other parts from reference TRBV5-1 and TRBJ1-2): KAGVTQTPRYLIKTRGQQVTLSCSPISGHRSVSWYQQTPGQGLQFLFEYFSETQRNKGNFPGRFSGRQFSNSRSEMNVSTLELGDSALYLCASSLDGNYGYTFGSGTRLTVV.

The J gene is TRBJ2-7, the V gene TRBV9, with D maybe TRBD2 (6 bases). The CDR3 runs to 14 residues. Germline V gives CDR1 SGDLS, CDR2 YYNGEE. The ends were cut back, 4 bases at V and 3 bases at J, with 14 bases in the middle. DNA of the CDR3: TGTGCCAGCAGCAATTCGGGAGTGGGCTACGAGCAGTACTTC. Translating gives CASSNSGVGYEQYF.

The chain recombines TRBV10-3 with TRBJ2-1; weak D call: TRBD2 (7 bases). CDR1 is ENHRY, CDR2 SYGVKD, per germline. V lost 8 bases to trimming and J lost 5 bases, with 22 bases between them. The CDR3 extends over 16 amino acids. CDR3 sequence: CAIRGASGSPNNEQFF. CDR3 coding DNA: TGTGCCATCCGGGGGGCTAGCGGATCCCCAAACAATGAGCAGTTCTTC.

Comments on this clone: At one end, the junction sequence differs from germline, possibly due to a read error. The chain recombines TRBV7-8 with TRBJ1-1; 9 positions match TRBD1. The CDR3 sequence is 14 residues long. Germline CDR1 SGHVS, CDR2 FQNEAQ. CDR3: CASSLDRGVTEAFF. CDR3 DNA sequence: TGTGCCAGCAGTTTAGACAGGGGGGTCACTGAAGCTTTCTTT.

With regard to this clone: The same CDR3 is also encoded by other DNA sequences in this sample. V gene TRBV6-1 combines with J gene TRBJ2-7; 9 nucleotides align to TRBD2. Germline assignment: CDR1 MNHNS and CDR2 SASEGT. The length of the CDR3 is 14 residues. V lost 6 bases, J lost 2 bases, and 5 bases stayed unmatched. CDR3 bases: TGTGCCAGCAGCTTGACTAGCGGAACCTACGAGCAGTACTTC. Protein product: CASSLTSGTYEQYF.

The chain uses TRBV10-3 and TRBJ2-1; 8 positions agree with TRBD2. V shed 4 bases and J 7 bases; nucleotides not matched to a gene: 3. CDR1 and CDR2 from the germline V gene are ENHRY and SYGVKD. CDR3 length: 13 residues. The CDR3 is CAISGLARNEQFF. CDR3 coding DNA: TGTGCCATCAGTGGACTAGCGAGGAATGAGCAGTTCTTC.

This chain uses TRBV19 with TRBJ1-2; a possible D gene is TRBD1 (6 bases). Trimming removed 6 bases from V and 2 bases from J, with 10 bases in between. The germline gives CDR1 LNHDA, CDR2 SQIVND (reference sequence). The CDR3 covers 13 residues. CDR3 residues: CASSLDRNYGYTF. Here the CDR3 DNA reads TGTGCCAGTAGCTTGGACAGAAACTATGGCTACACCTTC.

The chain uses TRBV9 and TRBJ2-4; D unclear. V was shortened by 0 bases and J by 10 bases, with 23 bases between the two germline ends. From germline, CDR1 is SGDLS and CDR2 YYNGEE. The CDR3 contains 17 residues. The CDR3 DNA is TGTGCCAGCAGCGTAGCAAGAAAGGACCGCGGCTTGCTGATTCAGTACTTC. It yields the protein CASSVARKDRGLLIQYF.

The chain is built from TRBV27 and TRBJ2-1; 9 nucleotides match TRBD1. The germline V gene has CDR1 MNHEY and CDR2 SMNVEV (reference sequence). The V segment lost 6 bases and the J segment 3 bases; nucleotides outside the gene matches: 21. This CDR3 contains 20 residues. CDR3: CASRSSGTGNVLSVYNEQFF. The DNA for the CDR3 is TGTGCCAGCAGATCTTCCGGGACAGGGAATGTACTTTCCGTCTACAATGAGCAGTTCTTC.

The chain uses TRBV28 and TRBJ1-4; TRBD1 matches 7 bases. Germline V gene sequence: CDR1 MDHEN, CDR2 SYDVKM. V gave up 6 bases and J gave up 6 bases; unmatched junction bases: 4. The CDR3 extends over 13 amino acids. The CDR3 reads CASRTGYYEKLFF. CDR3 sequence (DNA): TGTGCCAGCAGGACAGGGTATTATGAAAAACTGTTTTTT.

This chain uses TRBV6-6 with TRBJ1-3, with D possibly matching TRBD1 (5 bases). With 6 bases removed from V and 4 bases from J, the gap between germline ends came to 13 bases. Germline assignment: CDR1 MNHNY and CDR2 SVGAGI (reference sequence). This CDR3 spans 14 amino acids. This chain's CDR3 is CASSRGEGGNTIYF. In nucleotides, the CDR3 is TGTGCCAGCAGCCGGGGAGAGGGGGGAAACACCATATATTTT.

The genes are TRBV10-3 and TRBJ1-4; no definite D call. The germline gives CDR1 ENHRY, CDR2 SYGVKD. The CDR3 spans 13 residues. The V end lost 8 bases, the J end lost 4 bases, and 11 bases lay between the germline ends. The DNA of the CDR3 is TGTGCCATCGGGCAGGCAAGTAATGAAAAACTGTTTTTT. Residues: CAIGQASNEKLFF.

The chain links TRBV5-1 to TRBJ2-1; 8 bases are shared with TRBD2. Germline CDR1 reads SGHRS; CDR2 reads YFSETQ. The CDR3 is made up of 16 amino acids. The junction had 10 bases not matched to a gene; V was cut back by 3 bases and J by 5 bases. The CDR3 spells CASSSLSGGRDNEQFF. The DNA of the CDR3 is TGCGCCAGCAGCTCCCTTTCGGGGGGGCGGGACAATGAGCAGTTCTTC.

The V and J genes are TRBV30 and TRBJ1-4; D is possibly TRBD1 (6 bases). Trimming removed 3 bases from V and 8 bases from J, with 19 bases in between. Germline V lookup: CDR1 GTSNPN, CDR2 SVGIG (reference sequence). The CDR3 covers 15 residues. The CDR3, as DNA: TGTGCCTGGAGGGATGCGGGCAGGGGAGGCGAAAAACTGTTTTTT. Amino acids: CAWRDAGRGGEKLFF.

Of note for this clone: Other DNA sequences in this sample translate to the same CDR3. The CDR3, as DNA: TGCGCCAGCAGCCTAGACAGGGGCCTCACAGATACGCAGTATTTT. Its translation is CASSLDRGLTDTQYF. The V gene is TRBV5-1, the J gene TRBJ2-3; 8 bases fit TRBD1. The CDR3 contains 15 residues. V lost 4 bases and J lost 2; bases outside the gene matches: 6. CDR1 is SGHRS, CDR2 YFSETQ, per germline.

V gene TRBV7-2 combines with J gene TRBJ2-7; D gene unclear. Germline V lookup: CDR1 SGHTA, CDR2 FQGNSA. V was shortened by 5 bases and J by 7 bases, with 15 bases between the two germline ends. This CDR3 has 13 amino acids. CDR3 loop: CASSPDPSPEQYF. DNA for the CDR3: TGTGCCAGCAGCCCCGACCCTTCACCGGAGCAGTACTTC.

This chain joins TRBV6-5 and TRBJ2-1, with D perhaps TRBD2 (6 bases). V was trimmed by 0 bases and J by 9 bases, leaving 18 bases between them. The CDR3 consists of 16 residues. The germline CDR1 and CDR2 sequences are MNHEY and SVGAGI. The CDR3 region has the DNA TGTGCCAGCAGTTACTCAATGGCGTTCTCAGCGGGTGAGCAGTTCTTC. Translating it yields CASSYSMAFSAGEQFF.

The V gene is TRBV4-1, the J gene TRBJ2-5, with D unclear. CDR1 and CDR2 from the germline V gene are MGHRA and YSYEKL. This CDR3 spans 14 amino acids. Trimming removed 1 base from V and 3 bases from J, with 9 bases in between. The CDR3 spells CASSQGQVKETQYF. CDR3 in DNA: TGCGCCAGCAGCCAAGGGCAGGTAAAAGAGACCCAGTACTTC.

This clone has a single count. The chain couples TRBV28 to TRBJ1-4; D might be TRBD1 (6 bases). Germline loops: CDR1 MDHEN, CDR2 SYDVKM. V lost 5 bases and J lost 6, with 13 bases in between. The CDR3 totals 14 residues. The CDR3 spells CASSAGTLHEKLFF. As DNA, the CDR3 is TGTGCCAGCAGTGCCGGGACACTTCATGAAAAACTGTTTTTT.

The chain is built from TRBV25-1 and TRBJ2-7; 8 positions match TRBD1. Trimming removed 6 bases from V and 5 bases from J; junction bases left unmatched: 12. The length of the CDR3 is 15 residues. Looked up from germline, CDR1 is MGHDK and CDR2 is SYGVNS. As DNA, the CDR3 is TGTGCCAGCAGCGGGGGACAGGTCCTTGTGGACGAGCAGTACTTC. Translation: CASSGGQVLVDEQYF.

V and J are TRBV9 and TRBJ2-2; D is uncertain. The V end was cut by 1 base, the J end by 5 bases, with 12 bases between. The CDR3 covers 15 residues. Germline V gene data show CDR1 as SGDLS and CDR2 as YYNGEE. The CDR3 is CASSVLGSRTGELFF. CDR3 nucleotide sequence: TGTGCCAGCAGCGTACTGGGATCGAGAACCGGGGAGCTGTTTTTT.

This clone was detected only once. The chain has TRBV7-3 and TRBJ2-1, with 12 nucleotides matching TRBD2. V was pared by 1 base and J by 7 bases, with 2 bases of the junction left unmatched. CDR1 and CDR2 from the germline V gene are SGHTA and FQGTGA. The CDR3 loop spans 15 amino acids. CDR3 bases: TGTGCCAGCAGCTTAAGGACTAGCGGGATAAATGAGCAGTTCTTC. It encodes CASSLRTSGINEQFF.